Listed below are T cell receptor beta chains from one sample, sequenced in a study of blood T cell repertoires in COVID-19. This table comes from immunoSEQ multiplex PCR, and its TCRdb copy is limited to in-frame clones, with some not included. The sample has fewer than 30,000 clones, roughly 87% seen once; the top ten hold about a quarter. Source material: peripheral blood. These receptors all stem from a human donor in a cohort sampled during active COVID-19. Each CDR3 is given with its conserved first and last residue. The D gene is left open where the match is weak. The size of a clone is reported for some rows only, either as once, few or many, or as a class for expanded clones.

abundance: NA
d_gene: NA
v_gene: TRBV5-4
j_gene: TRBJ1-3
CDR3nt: TGTGCCAGCAGCTTCGGAGGAAGGGTAGACACCATATATTTT
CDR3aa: CASSFGGRVDTIYF

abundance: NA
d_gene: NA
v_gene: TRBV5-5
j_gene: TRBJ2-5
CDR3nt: TGTGCCAGCAGCTCACAAGAGACCCAGTACTTC
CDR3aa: CASSSQETQYF

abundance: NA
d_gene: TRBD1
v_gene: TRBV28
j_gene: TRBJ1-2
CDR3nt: TGTGCCAGCAGGGTTGCAGGGGGATACTTCTACACCTTC
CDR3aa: CASRVAGGYFYTF

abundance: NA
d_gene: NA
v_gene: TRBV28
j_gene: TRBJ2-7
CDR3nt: TGTGCCAGCAGCCTGGGGACATCTTACGAGCAGTACTTC
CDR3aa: CASSLGTSYEQYF

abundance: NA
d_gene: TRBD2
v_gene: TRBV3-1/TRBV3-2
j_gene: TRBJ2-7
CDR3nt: TGTGCCAGCAGCCAAGTGGCGGGGGGGCTCGAGCAGTACTTC
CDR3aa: CASSQVAGGLEQYF

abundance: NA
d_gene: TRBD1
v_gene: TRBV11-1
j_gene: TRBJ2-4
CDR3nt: TGTGCCAGCAGCCAACAGGGGCTGGTGAACATTCAGTACTTC
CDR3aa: CASSQQGLVNIQYF

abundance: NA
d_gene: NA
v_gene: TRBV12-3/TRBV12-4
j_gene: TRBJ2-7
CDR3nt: TGTGCCAGCAGTTTCGGGGGAAGGAACGAGCAGTACTTC
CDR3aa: CASSFGGRNEQYF

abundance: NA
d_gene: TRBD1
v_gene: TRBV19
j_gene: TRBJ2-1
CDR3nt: TGTGCCAGCGAAACCGGGACAGGGGATATCAATGAGCAGTTCTTC
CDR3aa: CASETGTGDINEQFF

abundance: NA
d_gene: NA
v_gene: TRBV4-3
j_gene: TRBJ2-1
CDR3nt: TGCGCCAGCAGCCAAGATGGCGGGGCCATCGGCAATGAGCAGTTCTTC
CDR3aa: CASSQDGGAIGNEQFF

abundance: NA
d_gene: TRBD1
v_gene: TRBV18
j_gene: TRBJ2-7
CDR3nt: TGTGCCAGCTCACCGGACAGGGGCTCCTACGAGCAGTACTTC
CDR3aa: CASSPDRGSYEQYF

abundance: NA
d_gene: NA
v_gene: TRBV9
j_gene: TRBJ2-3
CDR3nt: TGTGCCAGCAGCGTAGGGGTAGGGGGGACAGTGCTGGCAGATACGCAGTATTTT
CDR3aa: CASSVGVGGTVLADTQYF

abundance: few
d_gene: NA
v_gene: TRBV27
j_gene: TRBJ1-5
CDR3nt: TGTGCCAGCAGTTCCTATGACAATCAGCCCCAGCATTTT
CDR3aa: CASSSYDNQPQHF

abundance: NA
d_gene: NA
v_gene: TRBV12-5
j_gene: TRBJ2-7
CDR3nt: TGTGCTTCGGAGGGGCAAACCTACGAGCAGTACTTC
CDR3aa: CASEGQTYEQYF

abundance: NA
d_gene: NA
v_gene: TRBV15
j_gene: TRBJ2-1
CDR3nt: TGTGCCACCAGCAGAGATCCCGCAAAGGGGGAGCAGTTCTTC
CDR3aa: CATSRDPAKGEQFF

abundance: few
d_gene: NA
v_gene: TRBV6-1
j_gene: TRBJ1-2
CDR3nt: TGTGCCAGCAGTGAAAGACATCCCCTTGGCTACACCTTC
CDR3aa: CASSERHPLGYTF

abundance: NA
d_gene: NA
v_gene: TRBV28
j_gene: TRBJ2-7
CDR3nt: TGTGCCAGCAGACAGGGAACCTACGAGCAGTACTTC
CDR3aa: CASRQGTYEQYF

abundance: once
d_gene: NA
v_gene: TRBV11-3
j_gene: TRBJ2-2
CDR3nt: TGTGCCAGCAGCCAGTCAGGGATCCTAAACACCGGGGAGCTGTTTTTT
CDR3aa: CASSQSGILNTGELFF

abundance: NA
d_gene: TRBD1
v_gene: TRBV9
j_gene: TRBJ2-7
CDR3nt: TGTGCCAGCAGCGTAGAGTGGGGACAGTCCTACGAGCAGTACTTC
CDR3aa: CASSVEWGQSYEQYF

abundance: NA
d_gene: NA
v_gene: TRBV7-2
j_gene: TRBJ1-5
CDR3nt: TGTGCCAGCACCCTTGATCGGACTTTCGGTCAGCCCCAGCATTTT
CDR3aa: CASTLDRTFGQPQHF

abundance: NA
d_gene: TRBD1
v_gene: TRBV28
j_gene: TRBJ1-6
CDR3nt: TGTGCCAGCAGTTTAACCGCCAGGGGGCCATTCAATAATTCACCCCTCCACTTT
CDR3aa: CASSLTARGPFNNSPLHF

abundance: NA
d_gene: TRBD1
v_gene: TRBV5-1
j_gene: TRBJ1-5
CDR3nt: TGCGCCAGCAGCAAGACAGGGGGCGTTCAGCCCCAGCATTTT
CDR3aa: CASSKTGGVQPQHF

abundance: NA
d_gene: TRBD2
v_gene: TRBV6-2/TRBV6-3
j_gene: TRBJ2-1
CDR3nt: TGTGCCAGCAGTTACTTGGTAGCGGGGGGGAATGAGCAGTTCTTC
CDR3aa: CASSYLVAGGNEQFF

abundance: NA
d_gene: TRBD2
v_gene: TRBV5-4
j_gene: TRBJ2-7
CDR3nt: TGTGCCAGCAGCCCCCCTAGCGGGGGCCCGCCGGTGCAGTACTTC
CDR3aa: CASSPPSGGPPVQYF

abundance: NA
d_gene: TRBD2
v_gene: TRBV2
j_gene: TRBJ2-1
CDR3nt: TGTGCCAGCAGGATGGGACTAGCGGGGAAGGGTGAGCAGTTCTTC
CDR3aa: CASRMGLAGKGEQFF

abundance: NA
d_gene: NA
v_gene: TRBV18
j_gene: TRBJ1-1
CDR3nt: TGTGCCAGCTCACCTCATCCGGGAGGGGAGGGCACTGAAGCTTTCTTT
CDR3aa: CASSPHPGGEGTEAFF

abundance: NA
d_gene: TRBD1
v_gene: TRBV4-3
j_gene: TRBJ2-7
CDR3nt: TGCGCCAGCAGCCAAGACGGGAACCCGGGACAGGGGGGTAACGAGCAGTACTTC
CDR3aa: CASSQDGNPGQGGNEQYF

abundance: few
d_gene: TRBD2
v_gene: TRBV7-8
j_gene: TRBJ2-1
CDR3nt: TGTGCCAGCAGCTTGGGCGGGGGGGTTAAGGATGAGCAGTTCTTC
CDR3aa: CASSLGGGVKDEQFF

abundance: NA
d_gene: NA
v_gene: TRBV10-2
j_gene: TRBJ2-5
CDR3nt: TGCGCCAGCAGTATGCGACAGGCCGAGACCCAGTACTTC
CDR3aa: CASSMRQAETQYF

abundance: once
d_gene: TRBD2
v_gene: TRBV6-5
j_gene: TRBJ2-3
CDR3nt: TGTGCCAGCAGTTTACCTAGCGGGGGGGCTGCAGATACGCAGTATTTT
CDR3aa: CASSLPSGGAADTQYF

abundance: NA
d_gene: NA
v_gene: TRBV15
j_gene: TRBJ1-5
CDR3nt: TGTGCCACCAGCAGAGATCGTCAGCCCCAGCATTTT
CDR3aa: CATSRDRQPQHF

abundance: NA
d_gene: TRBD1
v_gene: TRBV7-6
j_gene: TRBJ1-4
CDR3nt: TGTGCCAGCAGCTTTACAGGGGCGGAAAAACTGTTTTTT
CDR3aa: CASSFTGAEKLFF

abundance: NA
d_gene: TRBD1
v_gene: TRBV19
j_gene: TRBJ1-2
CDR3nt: TGTGCCAGTAGTATACCGGGACAGTGGATGGGCTACACCTTC
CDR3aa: CASSIPGQWMGYTF

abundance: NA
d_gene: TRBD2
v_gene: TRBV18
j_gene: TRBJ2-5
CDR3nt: TGTGCCAGCCTCACTAGCGGCGGTTCGGAGACCCAGTACTTC
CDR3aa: CASLTSGGSETQYF

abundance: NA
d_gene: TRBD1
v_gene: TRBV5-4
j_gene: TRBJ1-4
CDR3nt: TGTGCCAGCAGCTTGGAGGGGGCACTTGAAAAACTGTTTTTT
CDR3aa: CASSLEGALEKLFF

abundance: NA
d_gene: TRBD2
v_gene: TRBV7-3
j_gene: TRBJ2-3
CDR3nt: TGTGCCAGCAGCTTAGACGGGGGGGCCTTCGGTACGCAGTATTTT
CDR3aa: CASSLDGGAFGTQYF

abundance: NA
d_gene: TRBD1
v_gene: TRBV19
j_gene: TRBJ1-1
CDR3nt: TGTGCCAGTAGTATAGCGGGACAGGGGGCGTCTGAAGCTTTCTTT
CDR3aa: CASSIAGQGASEAFF

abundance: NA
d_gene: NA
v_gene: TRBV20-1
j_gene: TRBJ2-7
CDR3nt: TGCAGTGCCTCTTCCGCCTACGAGCAGTACTTC
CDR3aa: CSASSAYEQYF